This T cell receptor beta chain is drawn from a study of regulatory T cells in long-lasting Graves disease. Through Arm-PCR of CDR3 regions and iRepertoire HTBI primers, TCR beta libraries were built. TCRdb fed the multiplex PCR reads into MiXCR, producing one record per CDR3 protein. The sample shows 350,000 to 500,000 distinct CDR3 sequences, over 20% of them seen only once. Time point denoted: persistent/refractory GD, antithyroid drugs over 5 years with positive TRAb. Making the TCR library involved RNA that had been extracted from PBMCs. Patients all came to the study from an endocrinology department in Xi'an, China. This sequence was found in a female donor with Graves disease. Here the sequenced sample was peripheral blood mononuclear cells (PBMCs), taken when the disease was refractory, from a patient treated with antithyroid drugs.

The CDR3 spells CASSRLSKSGSTLNYNEQFF. Written as DNA, the CDR3 is TGTGCCAGCAGCCGACTGAGTAAAAGCGGGAGTACCCTCAACTACAATGAGCAGTTCTTC. This chain links TRBV5-6 with TRBJ2-1; 8 nucleotides align to TRBD2. Germline loops: CDR1 SGHDT, CDR2 YYEEEE. CDR3 size: 20 residues. The ends lost 4 bases at V and 3 bases at J; junction bases unmatched: 21.